These T cell receptor beta chains were read from a single sample in a study of T cells in Graves' hyperthyroidism and ophthalmopathy. TCRdb reanalysed the multiplex PCR reads using MiXCR and keeps one entry per CDR3 protein. The sample has roughly 700,000 distinct CDR3 sequences; 12% to 15% are singletons. Sequenced sample: blood. The receptors here all came from a woman between 18 and 29 years old with Graves' hyperthyroidism. Each CDR3 is given with its conserved first and last residue. D genes are given only for firm matches. Size values are once, few and many counts, or a class for expanded clones, and some rows have none.

j_gene	d_gene	v_gene	abundance	CDR3aa	CDR3nt
TRBJ2-7	TRBD2	TRBV29-1	many	CSVLKGLAGAYEQYF	TGCAGCGTCCTAAAAGGACTAGCGGGAGCCTACGAGCAGTACTTC
TRBJ1-1	NA	TRBV10-3	many	CAISGDLKTQAFF	TGTGCCATCAGTGGCGACCTGAAGACCCAAGCTTTCTTT
TRBJ2-7	NA	TRBV15	NA	CATSRESYGTYEQYF	TGTGCCACCAGCAGAGAGAGCTACGGAACATACGAGCAGTACTTC
TRBJ1-1	NA	TRBV19	NA	CASTLLGQGSRTEAFF	TGTGCCAGTACCCTCCTCGGCCAGGGATCACGGACTGAAGCTTTCTTT
TRBJ2-1	TRBD2	TRBV7-9	many	CASSSELPREYYEQFF	TGTGCCAGCAGCTCAGAGCTTCCGCGGGAGTACTATGAGCAGTTCTTC
TRBJ2-7	NA	TRBV4-1	few	CASSQDKARSGNYEQYF	TGCGCCAGCAGCCAAGACAAAGCCAGGTCAGGGAACTACGAGCAGTACTTC
TRBJ1-5	TRBD1	TRBV30	many	CAWSVGGQGGQPQHF	TGTGCCTGGAGTGTAGGGGGACAGGGAGGACAGCCCCAGCATTTT
TRBJ2-1	NA	TRBV27	many	CASSLSGTGRNEQFF	TGTGCCAGCAGTTTATCAGGGACTGGGAGGAATGAGCAGTTCTTC
TRBJ2-1	TRBD2	TRBV7-2	many	CASSFIAGAHNEQFF	TGTGCCAGCAGTTTCATAGCGGGGGCCCACAATGAGCAGTTCTTC
TRBJ2-1	NA	TRBV4-1	many	CASSQGLRDPSNEQFF	TGCGCCAGCAGCCAAGGGCTCAGGGACCCGAGTAATGAGCAGTTCTTC
TRBJ2-2	TRBD2	TRBV7-8	NA	CASSSVLAGGPSNTGELFF	TGTGCCAGCAGCTCCGTACTAGCGGGAGGACCTTCGAACACCGGGGAGCTGTTTTTT
TRBJ1-5	NA	TRBV24-1	NA	CATSQGNQPQHF	TGTGCCACCAGTCAGGGCAATCAGCCCCAGCATTTT
TRBJ2-3	NA	TRBV18	many	CASSTFGGTDTQYF	TGTGCCAGCTCGACTTTCGGCGGCACAGATACGCAGTATTTT
TRBJ2-7	NA	TRBV19	few	CASSTKVGTGYEQYF	TGTGCCAGTAGTACCAAGGTTGGGACCGGCTACGAGCAGTACTTC
TRBJ2-1	TRBD1	TRBV12-5	NA	CASGPGQGAYNEQFF	TGTGCTAGTGGTCCGGGACAGGGGGCCTACAATGAGCAGTTCTTC
TRBJ2-7	NA	TRBV27	NA	CASSFLGGSYEQYF	TGTGCCAGCAGTTTCTTAGGGGGCTCCTACGAGCAGTACTTC
TRBJ1-1	NA	TRBV10-2	many	CASSVAGPVNTEAFF	TGCGCCAGCAGTGTTGCAGGGCCGGTGAACACTGAAGCTTTCTTT
TRBJ1-1	NA	TRBV7-9	many	CASSLPEPTENPGLNTEAFF	TGTGCCAGCAGCTTACCAGAACCGACAGAAAACCCTGGTTTGAACACTGAAGCTTTCTTT
TRBJ1-1	NA	TRBV18	NA	CASSPTDSRLRTTEAFF	TGTGCCAGCTCGCCAACGGACAGTCGTTTGCGGACCACTGAAGCTTTCTTT
TRBJ2-3	NA	TRBV18	many	CASSPLETDTQYF	TGTGCCAGCTCACCCCTGGAGACAGATACGCAGTATTTT
TRBJ2-3	NA	TRBV10-3	NA	CAISESDHPIATDTQYF	TGTGCCATCAGTGAGTCGGACCACCCAATCGCCACAGATACGCAGTATTTT
TRBJ2-1	NA	TRBV6-1	many	CARTKPMGEPNEQFF	TGTGCCAGAACGAAGCCCATGGGGGAGCCCAATGAGCAGTTCTTC
TRBJ1-4	NA	TRBV7-9	few	CASSYAGSNEKLFF	TGTGCCAGCAGTTATGCCGGGAGTAATGAAAAACTGTTTTTT
TRBJ2-3	NA	TRBV12-3/TRBV12-4	many	CASSFIADTQYF	TGTGCCAGCAGTTTTATAGCAGATACGCAGTATTTT
TRBJ2-1	NA	TRBV6-5	many	CASSYLGFGLEYEQFF	TGTGCCAGCAGTTACCTAGGGTTTGGTTTAGAGTATGAGCAGTTCTTC
TRBJ2-1	NA	TRBV7-8	many	CASVSAGSYNEQFF	TGTGCCAGTGTTAGCGCTGGCTCCTACAATGAGCAGTTCTTC
TRBJ2-1	TRBD2	TRBV12-3/TRBV12-4	NA	CASSPAPQREGPFF	TGTGCCAGCAGTCCCGCCCCCCAGCGGGAGGGCCCTTTCTTC
TRBJ1-1	NA	TRBV6-2/TRBV6-3	NA	CASSFISEGTEAFF	TGTGCCAGCAGTTTTATCTCGGAAGGCACTGAAGCTTTCTTT
TRBJ2-3	NA	TRBV12-3/TRBV12-4	NA	CASSAYRDAPYF	TGTGCCAGCAGTGCCTACCGGGATGCCCCGTATTTT
TRBJ1-1	NA	TRBV27	NA	CASSLSVGSFTEAFF	TGTGCCAGCAGTTTATCTGTAGGGTCCTTCACTGAAGCTTTCTTT
TRBJ2-3	NA	TRBV18	NA	CASSPRGTSGIDTQYF	TGTGCCAGCTCACCACGGGGTACTTCGGGAATAGATACGCAGTATTTT
TRBJ2-2	NA	TRBV28	many	CASSLLENTGELFF	TGTGCCAGCAGTTTGTTGGAGAACACCGGGGAGCTGTTTTTT
TRBJ1-1	NA	TRBV19	few	CASSATGDTEAFF	TGTGCCAGTAGTGCCACAGGAGACACTGAAGCTTTCTTT